The 15 T cell receptor beta chains given below trace back to one sample, sequenced in a study of blood T cell repertoires in COVID-19. Profiled with immunoSEQ multiplex PCR; TCRdb holds only in-frame clones, not every one. Of about 400,000 clones listed, about nine tenths are singletons. The sequencing input was PBMCs or T cells enriched from blood (not recorded which). These TCRs come from a woman younger than 45 who had recovered from COVID-19.

This clone showed up just once. V and J are TRBV27 and TRBJ1-5; D not resolved. The V gene's germline CDR1 is MNHEY and CDR2 SMNVEV (reference sequence). CDR3 length: 13 residues. The V end was cut by 3 bases, the J end by 3 bases, with 6 bases between. CDR3 residues: CASSFGNNQPQHF. The CDR3 DNA reads as TGTGCCAGCAGTTTCGGGAACAATCAGCCCCAGCATTTT.

The V and J genes are TRBV15 and TRBJ1-2, with 7 bases aligning to TRBD1. The V gene's germline CDR1 is LNHNV and CDR2 YYDKDF (reference sequence). The CDR3 totals 13 residues. V trimming: 6 bases; J trimming: 4 bases; junction bases outside the gene matches: 5. The CDR3 loop is CATRLTGSYGYTF. The CDR3 nucleotides are TGTGCCACCAGATTGACAGGGAGCTATGGCTACACCTTC.

The chain joins TRBV5-1 to TRBJ1-3; D might be TRBD1 (5 bases). Trimming stripped 4 bases from V and 8 bases from J, with 22 bases between. The germline CDR1 and CDR2 sequences are SGHRS and YFSETQ. The CDR3 extends over 16 amino acids. The CDR3 nucleotides are TGCGCCAGCAGCAACCCCGGGGGATCCGGCAGGGACACCATATATTTT. Protein product: CASSNPGGSGRDTIYF.

The V and J genes are TRBV24-1 and TRBJ1-2; 10 bases agree with TRBD1. The CDR3 has 15 residues. From germline, CDR1 is KGHDR and CDR2 SFDVKD. With V trimmed by 2 bases and J by 6 bases, 5 bases remained unmatched. The CDR3: CATSDSGQGSDGYTF. The CDR3, as DNA: TGTGCCACCAGTGATTCGGGACAGGGGTCCGATGGCTACACCTTC.

This chain uses TRBV21-1 with TRBJ2-7; TRBD1 reflects the table's D call only, with no check against the DNA. TRBV21-1 is reported as a pseudogene. The CDR3 has 15 residues. The CDR3 DNA reads as TGTGCCAGCAGCAATGGGCAGGAAAATGGATACGAGCAGTACTTC. This translates into CASSNGQENGYEQYF.

The J gene is TRBJ1-6, the V gene TRBV6-4; TRBD1 might be the D (5 bases). The germline V and J ends were trimmed by 2 bases and 4 bases, with 9 bases remaining between them. The CDR3 covers 15 residues. Per the germline V gene, CDR1 is MRHNA and CDR2 is SNTAGT. CDR3 sequence: CASSDEGQYNSPLHF. In DNA, the CDR3 is TGTGCCAGCAGTGACGAAGGACAATATAATTCACCCCTCCACTTT.

The chain links TRBV6-6 to TRBJ2-7, with no clear D. CDR1 MNHNY and CDR2 SVGAGI come from the germline V gene (reference sequence). V was trimmed by 5 bases and J by 0 bases, leaving 8 bases between them. This CDR3 has 13 residues. The CDR3 sequence: CASSRLSSYEQYF. The CDR3 DNA reads TGTGCCAGCAGTCGCCTGAGCTCCTACGAGCAGTACTTC.

This rearrangement joins TRBV30 to TRBJ2-3; D gene uncertain. The CDR3 contains 11 residues. Germline-derived CDR1 and CDR2 are GTSNPN and SVGIG (reference sequence). Trimming took 2 bases from V and 12 from J, leaving 12 bases between them. The CDR3 protein is CAWSSPGSQYF. The CDR3 coding sequence is TGTGCCTGGAGTAGTCCCGGGTCTCAGTATTTT.

CDR3 DNA: TGTGCCAGCAGTAGAGAAAACTATGGCTACACCTTC. Translating gives CASSRENYGYTF. The J gene is TRBJ1-2, the V gene TRBV25-1; D gene unclear. The CDR3 is 12 amino acids. V was trimmed by 5 bases and J by 2 bases, leaving 6 bases between them. The germline V gene has CDR1 MGHDK and CDR2 SYGVNS.

This chain uses TRBV7-2 with TRBJ2-6; D remains ambiguous. This CDR3 spans 16 amino acids. Germline V gene sequence: CDR1 SGHTA, CDR2 FQGNSA. Trimming cost V 2 bases and J 4 bases, with 12 bases left between them. The chain's CDR3 is CASSLSPGSGANVLTF. In nucleotides, the CDR3 is TGTGCCAGCAGCTTATCCCCAGGATCCGGGGCCAACGTCCTGACTTTC.

The rearrangement links TRBV13 to TRBJ2-3, with TRBD1 identical over 8 bases. CDR1 and CDR2 (germline): PRHDT, FYEKMQ (reference sequence). This CDR3 spans 16 amino acids. J was trimmed by 1 base and V by 5 bases; bases with no gene match: 8. CDR3 DNA: TGTGCCAGCAGCCCTCGGACAGGGTGGCGCACAGATACGCAGTATTTT. Encoded protein: CASSPRTGWRTDTQYF.

The chain uses TRBV6-6 and TRBJ2-7; 8 positions agree with TRBD2. Trimming at V came to 5 bases and at J to 7 bases, leaving 19 bases not matched to a gene. The CDR3 extends over 17 amino acids. CDR1 and CDR2 from the germline V gene are MNHNY and SVGAGI (reference sequence). DNA for the CDR3: TGTGCCAGCAGTCCCCCCAGCGGGGGCGCTGCTCAGGGGGAGCAGTACTTC. Translating gives CASSPPSGGAAQGEQYF.

The V and J genes are TRBV29-1 and TRBJ1-2, with D unresolved. This CDR3 is built from 14 residues. Between the trimmed V and J ends, which lost 1 base and 3 bases, there was a span of 12 bases. Germline CDR1 and CDR2: SQVTM and ANQGSEA. DNA of the CDR3: TGCAGCGTTGAAGCTGGCGACGGGGACTATGGCTACACCTTC. Amino acid sequence: CSVEAGDGDYGYTF.

The chain employs TRBV14 and TRBJ1-2, with D perhaps matching TRBD1 (5 bases). With 3 bases removed from V and 2 bases from J, the gap between germline ends came to 13 bases. Germline V gene lookup returns CDR1 SGHDN and CDR2 FVKESK. The CDR3 sequence is 15 residues long. DNA of the CDR3: TGTGCCAGCAGCCAGTCCTTCAGGGCGAACTATGGCTACACCTTC. Translated: CASSQSFRANYGYTF.

This chain joins TRBV5-6 and TRBJ1-1; D is unclear. The CDR3 extends over 14 amino acids. The V end lost 6 bases, the J end lost 5 bases, and 17 bases lay between the germline ends. CDR1 is SGHDT, CDR2 YYEEEE, per germline. CDR3 bases: TGTGCCAGCATCCGGACGGGAATGGGGACTGAAGCTTTCTTT. Amino acid sequence: CASIRTGMGTEAFF.